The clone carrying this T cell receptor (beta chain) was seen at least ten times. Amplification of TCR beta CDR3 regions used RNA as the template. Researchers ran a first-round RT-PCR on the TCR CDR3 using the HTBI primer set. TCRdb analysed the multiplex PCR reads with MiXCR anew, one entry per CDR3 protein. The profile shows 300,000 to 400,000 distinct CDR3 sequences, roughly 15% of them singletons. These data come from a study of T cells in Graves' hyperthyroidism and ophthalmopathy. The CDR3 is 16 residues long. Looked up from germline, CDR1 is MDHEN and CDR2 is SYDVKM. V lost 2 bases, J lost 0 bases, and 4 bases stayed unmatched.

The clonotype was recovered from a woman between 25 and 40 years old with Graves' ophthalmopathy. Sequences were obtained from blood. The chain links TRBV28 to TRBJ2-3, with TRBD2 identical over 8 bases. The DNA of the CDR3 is TGTGCCAGCAGTTTAGTAAGCGGGAGAAGCACAGATACGCAGTATTTT. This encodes CASSLVSGRSTDTQYF.